A selection of T cell receptor beta chains follows, all from one sample in a study of blood T cell repertoires in COVID-19. Clones were read by immunoSEQ multiplex PCR, and TCRdb kept only the in-frame ones, dropping some. The table has 110,000 to 150,000 clones, around 82% seen once; the top ten hold 5% to 6.5%. Material: PBMCs or T cells enriched from blood (not recorded which). These TCRs come from a woman aged 45-65 years who had recovered from COVID-19. Both conserved end residues are part of each CDR3. A D gene is named only where the DNA matches it firmly. A clone size is listed for some rows: how often the clone was seen (once, few, many), or a class if it is expanded.

TRBD1 | TRBJ1-2 | TRBV9 | - | TGTGCCAGCAACACGGGACAGGGGGCCAGTGGCTACACCTTC | CASNTGQGASGYTF
- | TRBJ2-1 | TRBV19 | - | TGTGCCAGTAGTACGCTAAGTGAGCAGTTCTTC | CASSTLSEQFF
TRBD1 | TRBJ1-1 | TRBV4-1 | - | TGCGCCAGCAGCCAACTGGACAGGGGGGCTCACACTGAAGCTTTCTTT | CASSQLDRGAHTEAFF
- | TRBJ2-5 | TRBV9 | - | TGTGCCAGCAGCCTACGGGACACTTTGTACCAAGAGACCCAGTACTTC | CASSLRDTLYQETQYF
TRBD1 | TRBJ1-1 | TRBV5-1 | - | TGCGCCAGCAGCTTTACCGGACAGGGGAAAACTGAAGCTTTCTTT | CASSFTGQGKTEAFF
TRBD2 | TRBJ2-5 | TRBV30 | - | TGTGCCTGGTCTGGTGCGGGGGGAGAGACCCAGTACTTC | CAWSGAGGETQYF
TRBD1 | TRBJ1-2 | TRBV7-8 | - | TGTGCCAGCAGCCATTCTACAGGGGACTATGGCTACACCTTC | CASSHSTGDYGYTF
TRBD1 | TRBJ1-2 | TRBV5-4 | - | TGTGCCAGCAGCTTGGGGCAGGGGGCCTTCCTTGCTAACTATGGCTACACCTTC | CASSLGQGAFLANYGYTF
- | TRBJ1-6 | TRBV5-4 | few | TGTGCCAGCACCTCGGGGTCGCTACAGGGAAATTCACCCCTCCACTTT | CASTSGSLQGNSPLHF
- | TRBJ2-7 | TRBV2 | - | TGTGCCAGCGGAGGAGAGGACGTCTACGAGCAGTACTTC | CASGGEDVYEQYF
- | TRBJ2-1 | TRBV7-8 | - | TGTGCCAGCAGCCCACCCCGCAGGGCGAGCTCCTACAATGAGCAGTTCTTC | CASSPPRRASSYNEQFF
TRBD2 | TRBJ2-1 | TRBV6-4 | - | TGTGCCACCTCTCCTAGCGGGGGGGCCTCCGAGCAGTTCTTC | CATSPSGGASEQFF
- | TRBJ1-1 | TRBV19 | - | TGTGCCAGTAGTATAGTTTCGGGGGCTGAAGCTTTCTTT | CASSIVSGAEAFF
TRBD2 | TRBJ2-2 | TRBV25-1 | - | TGTGCCAGCAGTGAACCCCTGCGGGGGGGCCAGGCCGGGGAGCTGTTTTTT | CASSEPLRGGQAGELFF
- | TRBJ1-1 | TRBV12-3/TRBV12-4 | few | TGTGCCAGCACCCTTGAGAGTGCCACTGAAGCTTTCTTT | CASTLESATEAFF
- | TRBJ1-2 | TRBV24-1 | many | TGTGCCACCAGTGATTTTTGGAGGGGCGGCTACACCTTC | CATSDFWRGGYTF
- | TRBJ1-2 | TRBV7-2 | - | TGTGCCAGCAGCTTAGACGCGATCCAGGGGCGGGATGGCTACACCTTC | CASSLDAIQGRDGYTF
TRBD1 | TRBJ1-1 | TRBV7-9 | - | TGTGCCAGCAGCCCGGGGACAGGGGCTTTCTTT | CASSPGTGAFF
- | TRBJ2-3 | TRBV7-2 | - | TGTGCCAGCAGTCCAAGGCGCAGGGTAATATCAGATACGCAGTATTTT | CASSPRRRVISDTQYF
- | TRBJ1-5 | TRBV2 | - | TGTGCCAGCAGTGAAGCGGGGGCTCCCTATAGCAATCAGCCCCAGCATTTT | CASSEAGAPYSNQPQHF
- | TRBJ1-1 | TRBV7-3 | - | TGTGCCAGCAGCTTAGCAGGGTATGACACTGAAGCTTTCTTT | CASSLAGYDTEAFF
- | TRBJ2-7 | TRBV5-4 | - | TGTGCCAGCAGCGGCGGAGGGGCACGAAGCTCCTACGAGCAGTACTTC | CASSGGGARSSYEQYF
- | TRBJ1-1 | TRBV29-1 | - | TGCAGCGTTGAAGGGGCCGAAGCTTTCTTT | CSVEGAEAFF
- | TRBJ2-3 | TRBV29-1 | - | TGCAGCGGGGGAGGGGGAGCAAGGGATACGCAGTATTTT | CSGGGGARDTQYF
- | TRBJ2-1 | TRBV6-5 | few | TGTGCCAGCATTCTACAGGGCAATGAGCAGTTCTTC | CASILQGNEQFF
- | TRBJ1-2 | TRBV5-4 | once | TGTGCCAGCAGCCAGGGTAACTATGGCTACACCTTC | CASSQGNYGYTF
- | TRBJ1-2 | TRBV29-1 | - | TGCAGCGTTGGACAGTCCGAAGGCTACACCTTC | CSVGQSEGYTF
- | TRBJ1-2 | TRBV6-5 | few | TGTGCCAGCAGTTACTCGGACGGGAATGGCTACACCTTC | CASSYSDGNGYTF
- | TRBJ1-2 | TRBV19 | - | TGTGCCAGTAGTATAGTCCCAGATGGCTACACCTTC | CASSIVPDGYTF
- | TRBJ1-1 | TRBV2 | - | TGTGCCAGCAGGTTCCGTGAAGCTTTCTTT | CASRFREAFF
TRBD1 | TRBJ1-2 | TRBV5-5 | - | TGTGCCAGCAGACTTGGACAGGGAAACTATGGCTACACCTTC | CASRLGQGNYGYTF
- | TRBJ1-6 | TRBV7-2 | - | TGTGCCAGCAGCTTTTTCAGGGGAGCGGATAATTCACCCCTCCACTTT | CASSFFRGADNSPLHF
TRBD2 | TRBJ2-7 | TRBV6-5 | - | TGTGCCAGCAGTTACTCGAGGACTAGGAGCTCCTACGAGCAGTACTTC | CASSYSRTRSSYEQYF
TRBD2 | TRBJ2-1 | TRBV29-1 | - | TGCAGCGGCCGACTAGCGGGGGGCTCCAACAATGAGCAGTTCTTC | CSGRLAGGSNNEQFF
TRBD1 | TRBJ1-1 | TRBV19 | - | TGTGCCAGTACTCAGGACAGGGGGACTGAAGCTTTCTTT | CASTQDRGTEAFF
TRBD1 | TRBJ2-2 | TRBV19 | - | TGTGCCAGTAGTACACAAATCCCGGGACAGGGGGTCCACACCGGGGAGCTGTTTTTT | CASSTQIPGQGVHTGELFF
- | TRBJ1-2 | TRBV7-9 | - | TGTGCCAGCAGCCCCTGGGGGGGGACGGGTGACTATGGCTACACCTTC | CASSPWGGTGDYGYTF
TRBD1 | TRBJ1-1 | TRBV29-1 | few | TGCAGCGTTGAAAAGACAGGGGGTGACACTGAAGCTTTCTTT | CSVEKTGGDTEAFF
- | TRBJ2-1 | TRBV12-3/TRBV12-4 | - | TGTGCCAGCAACGAACCCGGTTACAATGAGCAGTTCTTC | CASNEPGYNEQFF
- | TRBJ1-1 | TRBV6-5 | few | TGTGCCAGCAGTTACGGTCTGAGTTCGAACACTGAAGCTTTCTTT | CASSYGLSSNTEAFF
- | TRBJ2-1 | TRBV24-1 | - | TGTGCCACCAGTGATTACGGGTATGAGCAGTTCTTC | CATSDYGYEQFF
TRBD1 | TRBJ1-1 | TRBV18 | - | TGTGCCAGCTCAACCCGGGACAGGGGGGGGTCTGAAGCTTTCTTT | CASSTRDRGGSEAFF
- | TRBJ2-3 | TRBV5-6 | - | TGTGCCAGCAGCTTGGTGGGGGACACCACTAGCACAGATACGCAGTATTTT | CASSLVGDTTSTDTQYF
TRBD1 | TRBJ2-7 | TRBV18 | - | TGTGCCAGCTCACCACCGGGGGACAGGGGCGAGCAGTACTTC | CASSPPGDRGEQYF
TRBD1 | TRBJ1-4 | TRBV29-1 | - | TGCAGCGTGGAGACAGGGGCAGGGGAAAAACTGTTTTTT | CSVETGAGEKLFF
- | TRBJ1-6 | TRBV6-5 | many | TGTGCCAGCAGTTACTCGCGGGGTTCCTATAATTCACCCCTCCACTTT | CASSYSRGSYNSPLHF
TRBD1 | TRBJ2-5 | TRBV7-9 | once | TGTGCCAGCAGCGCCAACACAGGGGGGACCCAGTACTTC | CASSANTGGTQYF
- | TRBJ2-1 | TRBV14 | - | TGTGCCAGCAGCTCACCGGGACATAACAATGAGCAGTTCTTC | CASSSPGHNNEQFF